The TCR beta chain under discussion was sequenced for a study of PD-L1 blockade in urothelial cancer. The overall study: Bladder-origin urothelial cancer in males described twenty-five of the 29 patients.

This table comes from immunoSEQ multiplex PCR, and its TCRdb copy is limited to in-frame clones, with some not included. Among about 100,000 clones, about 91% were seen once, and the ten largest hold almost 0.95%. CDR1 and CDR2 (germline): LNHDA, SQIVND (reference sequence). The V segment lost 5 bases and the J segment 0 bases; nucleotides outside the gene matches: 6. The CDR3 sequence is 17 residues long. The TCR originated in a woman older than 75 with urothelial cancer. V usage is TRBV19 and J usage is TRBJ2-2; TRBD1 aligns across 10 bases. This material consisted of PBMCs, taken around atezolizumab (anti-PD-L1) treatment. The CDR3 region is CASSSGQGGSNTGELFF. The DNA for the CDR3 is TGTGCCAGTAGTTCTGGACAGGGGGGATCGAACACCGGGGAGCTGTTTTTT.